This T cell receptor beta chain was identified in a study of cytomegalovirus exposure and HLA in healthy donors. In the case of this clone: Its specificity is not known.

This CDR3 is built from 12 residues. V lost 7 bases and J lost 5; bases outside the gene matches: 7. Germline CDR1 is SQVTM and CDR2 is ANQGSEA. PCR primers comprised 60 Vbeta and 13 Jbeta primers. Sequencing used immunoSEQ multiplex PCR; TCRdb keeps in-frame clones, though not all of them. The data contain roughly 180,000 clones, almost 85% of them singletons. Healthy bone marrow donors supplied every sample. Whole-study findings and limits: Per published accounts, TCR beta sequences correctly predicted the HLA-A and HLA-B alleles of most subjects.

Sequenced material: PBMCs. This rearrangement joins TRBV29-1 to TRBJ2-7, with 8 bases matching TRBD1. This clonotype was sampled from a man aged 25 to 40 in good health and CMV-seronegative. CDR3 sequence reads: CSGGQGANEQYF. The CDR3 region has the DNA TGCAGCGGCGGGCAGGGGGCGAACGAGCAGTACTTC.